The clone carrying this TCR beta chain showed up many times. The antigen remains undetermined. The data were obtained in a study of Graves' ophthalmopathy and Graves' hyperthyroidism. Findings and caveats of the study: A model of 13 signatures distinguished ophthalmopathy from stable hyperthyroidism at roughly 86% sensitivity and 81.08% specificity. Ophthalmopathy progression cases were predicted by the model with 70% to 71% sensitivity and 72% to 80% specificity. Among thyroid clonotypes expanded above 0.001 frequency, most also appeared in blood.

Ineligible for inclusion were patients with other autoimmune diseases, uncontrolled infections, pregnancy or lactation. The CDR3 has 12 amino acids. The germline V and J ends were trimmed by 1 base and 3 bases, with 0 bases remaining between them. From germline, CDR1 is SGHTA and CDR2 FQGNSA. Researchers took RNA transcripts and amplified TCR beta CDR3 regions from them. Second-round multiplex PCR came after a first-round RT-PCR that employed HTBI primers. One entry per CDR3 protein, called by TCRdb with MiXCR from the multiplex PCR reads. In the table there are 500,000 to 700,000 distinct CDR3 sequences, less than 45% of which are singletons.

Input material: peripheral blood or thyroid tissue (not recorded which). J is TRBJ2-2 and V is TRBV7-2; D unclear. The source is an adult man with Graves' hyperthyroidism. CDR3 protein: CASSLDTGELFF. The CDR3 region has the DNA TGTGCCAGCAGCTTAGACACCGGGGAGCTGTTTTTT.